The 3 T cell receptor beta chains presented below share a single source sample, sequenced in a study of cytomegalovirus exposure and HLA in healthy donors. The primer mix had 60 Vbeta and 13 Jbeta primers. The repertoire was sequenced with immunoSEQ multiplex PCR; TCRdb's copy has only in-frame clones and lacks some. The data show over 140,000 clones, 65% to 85% seen once. Sequencing was performed on PBMCs. These receptors originate from a man aged 50 to 60 in good health and CMV-seronegative.

The genes are TRBV6-1 and TRBJ2-7, with 10 nucleotides matching TRBD2. The CDR3 has 14 amino acids. Germline V gives CDR1 MNHNS, CDR2 SASEGT. The trim removed 6 bases at V and 5 bases at J, leaving 7 bases unmatched. The CDR3 loop reads CASRAGLAINEQYF. As DNA, the CDR3 is TGTGCCAGCAGGGCGGGACTAGCGATAAACGAGCAGTACTTC.

V gene TRBV18 combines with J gene TRBJ1-1; 7 nucleotides align to TRBD1. The germline gives CDR1 KGHSH, CDR2 LQKENI. CDR3 length equals 14 residues. V gave up 6 bases and J gave up 1 base; unmatched junction bases: 5. CDR3 protein: CASSNRDRNTEAFF. CDR3 nucleotide sequence: TGTGCCAGCTCTAACCGGGACAGGAACACTGAAGCTTTCTTT.

The chain joins TRBV19 to TRBJ1-1; possibly TRBD1 for D (5 bases). CDR1 is LNHDA and CDR2 is SQIVND in the germline V gene (reference sequence). Trimming removed 4 bases from V and 5 bases from J, with 17 bases in between. This CDR3 has 15 residues. The CDR3 region has the DNA TGTGCCAGTAGTACCAGGGTTGACGAGAGGACTGAAGCTTTCTTT. Its protein is CASSTRVDERTEAFF. Variable domain in full (rest from reference TRBV19 and TRBJ1-1): DGGITQSPKYLFRKEGQNVTLSCEQNLNHDAMYWYRQDPGQGLRLIYYSQIVNDFQKGDIAEGYSVSREKKESFPLTVTSAQKNPTAFYLCASSTRVDERTEAFFGQGTRLTVV.